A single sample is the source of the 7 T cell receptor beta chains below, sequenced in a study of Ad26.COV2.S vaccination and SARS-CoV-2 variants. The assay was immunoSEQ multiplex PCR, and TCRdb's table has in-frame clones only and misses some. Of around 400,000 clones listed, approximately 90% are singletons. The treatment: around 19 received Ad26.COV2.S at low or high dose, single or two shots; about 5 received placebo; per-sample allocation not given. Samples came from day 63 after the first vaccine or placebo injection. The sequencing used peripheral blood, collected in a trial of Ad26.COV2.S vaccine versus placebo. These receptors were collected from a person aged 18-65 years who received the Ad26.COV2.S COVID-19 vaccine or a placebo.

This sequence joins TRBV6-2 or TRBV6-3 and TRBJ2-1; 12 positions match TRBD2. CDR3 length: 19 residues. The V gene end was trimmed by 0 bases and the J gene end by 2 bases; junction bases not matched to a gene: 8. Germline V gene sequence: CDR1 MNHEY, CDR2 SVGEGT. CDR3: CASSYSPWTSGNTYNEQFF. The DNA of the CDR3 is TGTGCCAGCAGTTACTCTCCCTGGACTAGCGGGAACACCTACAATGAGCAGTTCTTC.

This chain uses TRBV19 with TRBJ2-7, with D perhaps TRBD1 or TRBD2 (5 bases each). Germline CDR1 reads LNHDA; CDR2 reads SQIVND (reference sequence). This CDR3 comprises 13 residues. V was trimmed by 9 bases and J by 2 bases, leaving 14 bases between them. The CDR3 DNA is TGTGCCAGCTGGGACGGCTCGACCTACGAGCAGTACTTC. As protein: CASWDGSTYEQYF.

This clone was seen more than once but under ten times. The CDR3 protein is CASSQTGAVNYSNQPQHF. CDR3 sequence (DNA): TGCGCCAGCAGCCAAACAGGGGCCGTCAATTATAGCAATCAGCCCCAGCATTTT. This chain joins TRBV4-3 and TRBJ1-5; 7 bases are a match to TRBD1. The length of the CDR3 is 18 residues. V was clipped by 2 bases and J by 0 bases; unmatched bases: 10. Germline V gene data show CDR1 as LGHNA and CDR2 as YSLEER.

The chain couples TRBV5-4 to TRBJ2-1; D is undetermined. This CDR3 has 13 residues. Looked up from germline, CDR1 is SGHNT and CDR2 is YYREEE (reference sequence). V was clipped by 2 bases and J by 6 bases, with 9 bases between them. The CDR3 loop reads CASSFIGRNEQFF. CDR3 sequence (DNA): TGTGCCAGCAGCTTTATTGGACGCAATGAGCAGTTCTTC.

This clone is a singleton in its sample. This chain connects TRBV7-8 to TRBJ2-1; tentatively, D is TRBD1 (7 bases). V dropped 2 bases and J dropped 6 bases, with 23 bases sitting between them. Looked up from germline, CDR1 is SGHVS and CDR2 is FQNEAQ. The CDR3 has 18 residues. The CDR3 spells CASSLQARDRGLLNEQFF. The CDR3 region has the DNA TGTGCCAGCAGCTTACAAGCGAGGGACAGAGGACTACTCAATGAGCAGTTCTTC.

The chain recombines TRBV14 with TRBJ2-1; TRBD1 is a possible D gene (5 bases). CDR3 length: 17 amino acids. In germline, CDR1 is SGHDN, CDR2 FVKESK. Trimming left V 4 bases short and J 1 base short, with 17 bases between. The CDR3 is CASSPTETEISYNEQFF. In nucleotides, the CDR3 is TGTGCCAGCAGCCCGACAGAGACCGAAATTTCCTACAATGAGCAGTTCTTC. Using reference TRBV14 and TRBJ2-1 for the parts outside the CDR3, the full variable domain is EAGVTQFPSHSVIEKGQTVTLRCDPISGHDNLYWYRRVMGKEIKFLLHFVKESKQDESGMPNNRFLAERTGGTYSTLKVQPAELEDSGVYFCASSPTETEISYNEQFFGPGTRLTVL.

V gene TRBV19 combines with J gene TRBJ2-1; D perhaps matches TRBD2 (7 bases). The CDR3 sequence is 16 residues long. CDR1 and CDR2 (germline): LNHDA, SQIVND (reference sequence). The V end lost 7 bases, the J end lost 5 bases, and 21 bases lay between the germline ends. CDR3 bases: TGTGCCAGTACGGGACTCAGGGAGCGGGACAACAATGAGCAGTTCTTC. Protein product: CASTGLRERDNNEQFF. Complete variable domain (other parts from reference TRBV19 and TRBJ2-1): DGGITQSPKYLFRKEGQNVTLSCEQNLNHDAMYWYRQDPGQGLRLIYYSQIVNDFQKGDIAEGYSVSREKKESFPLTVTSAQKNPTAFYLCASTGLRERDNNEQFFGPGTRLTVL.